These T cell receptor beta chains were read from a single sample in a study of shared clonotypes between healthy human individuals. Sequencing used immunoSEQ multiplex PCR; TCRdb keeps in-frame clones, though not all of them. Of a few million clones in the sample, around 93% were seen once. The sequencing sample was made of naive CD8+ T cells from PBMCs. These receptors originate from a man in his late teens or twenties in good health. Some clones in this sample may be carry-over from other donors' samples. CDR3s leave out the opening cysteine and the closing phenylalanine or tryptophan. D genes are given only for firm matches.

>TRBV5-4|NA
ASSLSLSMNTEAF
>TRBV7-6|NA
ASSLRRAELQETQY
>TRBV27|NA
ASSYGQSYEQY
>TRBV11-2|NA
ASSLLRPRDTDTQY
>TRBV27|NA
ASSLWGYSNQPQH
>TRBV4-1|TRBD1
ASSPLRDSMNTEAF
>TRBV2|NA
ASSEAAGNTIY
>TRBV19|TRBD2
ASSTGLAGLRSYEQY
>TRBV9|NA
ASSAGKAGELF
>TRBV14|NA
ASSQGVRGPSYEQY
>TRBV7-2|NA
ASSSPGRGWTEAF